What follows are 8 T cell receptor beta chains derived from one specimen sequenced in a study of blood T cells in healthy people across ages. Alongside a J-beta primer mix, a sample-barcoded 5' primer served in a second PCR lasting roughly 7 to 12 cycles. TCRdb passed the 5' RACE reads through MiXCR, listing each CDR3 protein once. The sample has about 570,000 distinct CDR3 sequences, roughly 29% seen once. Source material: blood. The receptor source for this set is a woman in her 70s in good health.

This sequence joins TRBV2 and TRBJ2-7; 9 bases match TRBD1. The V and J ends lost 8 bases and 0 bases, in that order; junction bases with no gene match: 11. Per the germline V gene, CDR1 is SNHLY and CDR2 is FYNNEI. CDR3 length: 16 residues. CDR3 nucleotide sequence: TGTGCCAGCCAACCAGTGGGGACAGGGCACTCCTACGAGCAGTACTTC. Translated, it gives CASQPVGTGHSYEQYF.

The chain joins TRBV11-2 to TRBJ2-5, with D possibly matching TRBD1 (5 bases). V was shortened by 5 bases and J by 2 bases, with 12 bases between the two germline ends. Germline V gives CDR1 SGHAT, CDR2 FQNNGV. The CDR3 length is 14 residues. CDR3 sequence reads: CASSPGIWQETQYF. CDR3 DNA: TGTGCCAGCAGCCCAGGGATCTGGCAAGAGACCCAGTACTTC.

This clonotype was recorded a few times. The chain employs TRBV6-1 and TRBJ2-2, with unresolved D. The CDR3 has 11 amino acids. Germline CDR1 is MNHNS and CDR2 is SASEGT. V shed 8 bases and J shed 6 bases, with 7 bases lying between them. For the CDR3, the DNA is TGTGCCAGCGCGTTGGCCGGGGAGCTGTTTTTT. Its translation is CASALAGELFF.

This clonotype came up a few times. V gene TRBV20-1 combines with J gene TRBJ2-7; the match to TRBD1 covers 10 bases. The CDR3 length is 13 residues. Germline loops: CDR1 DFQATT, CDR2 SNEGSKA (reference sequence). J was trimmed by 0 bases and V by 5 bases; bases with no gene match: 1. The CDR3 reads CSAWTGGSYEQYF. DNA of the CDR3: TGCAGTGCTTGGACAGGGGGCTCCTACGAGCAGTACTTC.

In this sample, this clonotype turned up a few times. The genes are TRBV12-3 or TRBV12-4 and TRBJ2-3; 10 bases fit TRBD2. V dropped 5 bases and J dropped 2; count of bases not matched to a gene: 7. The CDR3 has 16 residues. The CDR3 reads CASSPTSGADTDTQYF. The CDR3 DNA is TGTGCCAGCAGTCCTACTAGCGGGGCTGACACAGATACGCAGTATTTT.

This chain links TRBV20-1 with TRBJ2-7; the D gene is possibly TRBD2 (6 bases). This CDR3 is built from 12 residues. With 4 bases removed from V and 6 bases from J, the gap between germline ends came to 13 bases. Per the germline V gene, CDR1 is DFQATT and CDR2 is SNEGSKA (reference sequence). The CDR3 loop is CSAMGGPREQYF. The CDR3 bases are TGCAGTGCTATGGGAGGCCCTCGCGAGCAGTACTTC.

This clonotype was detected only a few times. CDR3 loop: CASSPQGSREKLFF. The CDR3 DNA is TGTGCCAGCAGCCCACAGGGATCTCGTGAAAAACTGTTTTTT. This sequence joins TRBV3-1 and TRBJ1-4, with a tentative D call TRBD1 (6 bases). This CDR3 has 14 amino acids. Trimming took off 4 bases at V and 7 bases at J, with 13 bases between the two ends. Germline lookup yields CDR1 LGHDT and CDR2 YNNKEL (reference sequence).

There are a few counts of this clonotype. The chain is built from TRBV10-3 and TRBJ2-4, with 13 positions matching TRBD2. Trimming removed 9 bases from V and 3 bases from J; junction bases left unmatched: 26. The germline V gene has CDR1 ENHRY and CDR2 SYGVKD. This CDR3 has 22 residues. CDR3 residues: CAIHSRQGRTSGGLRGKNIQYF. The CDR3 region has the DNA TGTGCCATTCACTCTAGACAGGGGAGGACTAGCGGGGGACTTAGGGGCAAAAACATTCAGTACTTC.